One and the same sample provided the 32 T cell receptor beta chains below, sequenced in a study of blood T cells in healthy people across ages (dated by TCRdb to between 2014 and 2016). Library prep was done by 5' RACE. Sequencing took place on an Illumina HiSeq 2500. A second PCR of roughly 7 to 11 cycles was performed with a sample-barcoded 5' primer and a J-beta primer mix. TCRdb passed the public sequencing reads through fastp at Q25 and MiXCR, retaining productive beta sequences. Each entry merges the rows of one CDR3 protein and shows their most common DNA and genes. The sample has 1.5 million to 2 million distinct CDR3 sequences on record, 49% of them singletons. Around 2.1% of the sample is in the top ten clones. Sequencing used blood. These TCRs come from a woman aged 35 to 49 in good health.

The chain carries TRBV7-2 and TRBJ2-1, with D hard to call. Germline CDR1 reads SGHTA; CDR2 reads FQGNSA. This CDR3 is built from 15 residues. V was shortened by 0 bases and J by 4 bases, with 10 bases between the two germline ends. CDR3 amino acids: CASSLAWQSYNEQFF. The CDR3 nucleotides are TGTGCCAGCAGCTTAGCGTGGCAGAGTTACAATGAGCAGTTCTTC. The full variable domain, its missing parts supplied by reference TRBV7-2 and TRBJ2-1, is GAGVSQSPSNKVTEKGKDVELRCDPISGHTALYWYRQSLGQGLEFLIYFQGNSAPDKSGLPSDRFSAERTGGSVSTLTIQRTQQEDSAVYLCASSLAWQSYNEQFFGPGTRLTVL.

The CDR3 coding sequence is TGTGCCAGCAGTACCCAGACTAGGCCGAACTACGAGCAGTACTTC. Its protein product is CASSTQTRPNYEQYF. This sequence joins TRBV6-2 or TRBV6-3 and TRBJ2-7; D is possibly TRBD2 (6 bases). The V and J ends lost 5 bases and 3 bases respectively, with 17 bases between them. The CDR3 runs to 15 residues. The V gene's germline CDR1 is MNHEY and CDR2 SVGEGT.

The rearrangement uses TRBV2 and TRBJ1-2, with D possibly matching TRBD1 (5 bases). This CDR3 region has 12 residues. V was clipped by 4 bases and J by 3 bases, with 6 bases between them. Per the germline V gene, CDR1 is SNHLY and CDR2 is FYNNEI. The CDR3 DNA reads as TGTGCCAGCAGTGGGACATACTATGGCTACACCTTC. Its protein is CASSGTYYGYTF. Based on the CDR3 plus reference TRBV2 and TRBJ1-2, the full variable domain is EPEVTQTPSHQVTQMGQEVILRCVPISNHLYFYWYRQILGQKVEFLVSFYNNEISEKSEIFDDQFSVERPDGSNFTLKIRSTKLEDSAMYFCASSGTYYGYTFGSGTRLTVV.

This clonotype was seen only a few times. The rearrangement joins TRBV13 to TRBJ2-3; 7 bases align to TRBD2. J gave up 2 bases and V 8 bases, and 1 base lay outside the gene matches. CDR3 size: 12 residues. Germline V gene lookup returns CDR1 PRHDT and CDR2 FYEKMQ (reference sequence). In DNA form, the CDR3 reads TGTGCCAGCGGGGGGGACACAGATACGCAGTATTTT. Protein product: CASGGDTDTQYF.

V gene TRBV12-3 or TRBV12-4 combines with J gene TRBJ1-2; a weak D match, TRBD1 (6 bases). Trimming stripped 7 bases from V and 1 base from J, with 10 bases between. CDR3 length equals 13 residues. DNA for the CDR3: TGTGCCAGCAACATGGACAGTAACTATGGCTACACCTTC. Translation: CASNMDSNYGYTF.

This clonotype was found a few times. The J gene is TRBJ2-5, the V gene TRBV10-3, with a weak D call TRBD2 (6 bases). The V and J ends lost 8 bases and 5 bases respectively, with 21 bases between them. This CDR3 region has 15 residues. Germline assignment: CDR1 ENHRY and CDR2 SYGVKD. CDR3 bases: TGTGCCATCGATCAAACCGGACTATCCTGGGAGACCCAGTACTTC. Its protein product is CAIDQTGLSWETQYF.

The CDR3 is CASSPARSNEQFF. The CDR3 region has the DNA TGTGCCAGCAGCCCCGCCCGGAGTAATGAGCAGTTCTTC. The V and J genes are TRBV11-2 and TRBJ2-1; D uncertain. This CDR3 is 13 amino acids long. CDR1 is SGHAT and CDR2 is FQNNGV in the germline V gene. The ends were cut back, 5 bases at V and 7 bases at J, with 12 bases in the middle. Looking up the rest from reference TRBV11-2 and TRBJ2-1 gives the full variable domain: EAGVAQSPRYKIIEKRQSVAFWCNPISGHATLYWYQQILGQGPKLLIQFQNNGVVDDSQLPKDRFSAERLKGVDSTLKIQPAKLEDSAVYLCASSPARSNEQFFGPGTRLTVL.

CDR3 sequence (DNA): TGTGCCAGCAGCGAAGGGACTAGCGATCGTCCCCACTACGAGCAGTACTTC. Its translation: CASSEGTSDRPHYEQYF. The chain employs TRBV9 and TRBJ2-7; 10 bases align to TRBD2. Trimming at V came to 3 bases and at J to 3 bases, leaving 12 bases not matched to a gene. This CDR3 has 17 residues. Germline V gene sequence: CDR1 SGDLS, CDR2 YYNGEE.

This clonotype turned up a few times. The chain uses TRBV15 and TRBJ2-1; 8 positions agree with TRBD1. Germline trimming cut 0 bases from V and 5 bases from J; bases unmatched to any gene: 3. This CDR3 contains 15 residues. CDR1 and CDR2 (germline): LNHNV, YYDKDF (reference sequence). The CDR3 nucleotides read TGTGCCACCAGCAGAGAAGGGACAGGCCACAATGAGCAGTTCTTC. It is translated as CATSREGTGHNEQFF.

The chain is built from TRBV20-1 and TRBJ2-5, with D tentatively TRBD1 (5 bases). The J call is doubtful: the DNA matches TRBJ2-7 better. Germline values: CDR1 DFQATT, CDR2 SNEGSKA (reference sequence). The CDR3 has 15 amino acids. The CDR3 loop is CSAPDTRRRKNEQYF. The CDR3 bases are TGCAGTGCCCCGGACACACGTAGACGTAAGAACGAGCAGTACTTC.

This clonotype occurred a few times. This chain's CDR3 is CASSLGLTYNEQFF. CDR3 bases: TGTGCCAGCAGCTTGGGACTAACCTACAATGAGCAGTTCTTC. V and J are TRBV7-8 and TRBJ2-1; 7 bases line up with TRBD2. Germline trimming cut 3 bases from V and 2 bases from J; bases unmatched to any gene: 1. The CDR3 length is 14 residues. Germline V gives CDR1 SGHVS, CDR2 FQNEAQ.

The table lists this clonotype with a few counts. The CDR3 loop reads CASSPFGGAYEQYF. The CDR3 region has the DNA TGTGCCAGCAGCCCCTTCGGCGGGGCCTACGAGCAGTACTTC. The chain joins TRBV3-1 to TRBJ2-4; a weak D match, TRBD2 (6 bases). The better agreement between TRBJ2-7 and the DNA end casts doubt on the J call. The germline V gene encodes CDR1 LGHDT and CDR2 YNNKEL (reference sequence). CDR3 length: 14 amino acids.

This clonotype showed up just once. The chain is built from TRBV12-3 or TRBV12-4 and TRBJ2-6, with 8 bases that match TRBD1. This CDR3 comprises 14 residues. J lost 12 bases, V lost 4 bases, and 8 bases had no gene match. CDR3 sequence (DNA): TGTGCCAGCAGTTCGGACAGGGAACGGAGCGTCCTGACTTTC. This sequence encodes CASSSDRERSVLTF.

The rearrangement joins TRBV6-2 or TRBV6-3 to TRBJ1-2; D uncertain. The V gene lost 6 bases and the J gene lost 0 bases, with 8 bases spanning the gap. This CDR3 has 13 amino acids. Germline loops: CDR1 MNHEY, CDR2 SVGEGT. The CDR3 DNA is TGTGCCAGCAGAGGCCCAGCTAACTATGGCTACACCTTC. Its protein product is CASRGPANYGYTF.

The chain has TRBV7-2 and TRBJ2-7; D is possibly TRBD1 or TRBD2 (5 bases each). The length of the CDR3 is 16 residues. The germline V gene has CDR1 SGHTA and CDR2 FQGNSA. Trimming cost V 1 base and J 0 bases, with 13 bases left between them. DNA for the CDR3: TGTGCCAGCAGCTTAGATGGGACCTCCCGCTCCTACGAGCAGTACTTC. It yields the protein CASSLDGTSRSYEQYF.

Turning to this clonotype: Being one base from a much bigger clone, this may be a read error. The chain couples TRBV4-3 to TRBJ2-3; the D is unclear. Germline CDR1 reads LGHNA; CDR2 reads YSLEER. V was trimmed by 0 bases and J by 2 bases, leaving 3 bases between them. This CDR3 is built from 13 residues. CDR3 sequence reads: CASSQETTDTQYF. The CDR3, as DNA: TGCGCCAGCAGCCAAGAAACCACAGATACGCAGTATTTT.

CDR3 residues: CASRPNGGLGYTF. The CDR3 nucleotides read TGTGCCAGCAGGCCTAACGGGGGGCTAGGCTACACCTTC. The V and J genes are TRBV28 and TRBJ1-2; tentatively, D is TRBD1 (6 bases). Trimming removed 6 bases at V and 8 bases at J, with 16 bases between. This CDR3 is built from 13 residues. CDR1 is MDHEN, CDR2 SYDVKM, per germline.

This clonotype was seen more than once but under ten times. The CDR3 spells CASTTGPGYGYTF. The CDR3 DNA reads as TGTGCCAGCACTACAGGGCCGGGATATGGCTACACCTTC. The chain joins TRBV28 to TRBJ1-2, with a possible D match to TRBD1 (6 bases). The CDR3 length is 13 residues. With 7 bases removed from V and 5 bases from J, the gap between germline ends came to 14 bases. Germline V gene lookup returns CDR1 MDHEN and CDR2 SYDVKM.

This chain connects TRBV12-3 or TRBV12-4 to TRBJ2-3; 8 positions match TRBD2. The V gene end was trimmed by 3 bases and the J gene end by 11 bases; junction bases not matched to a gene: 16. This CDR3 comprises 16 residues. The CDR3 protein is CASSLIRTSQRGMQYF. The DNA of the CDR3 is TGTGCCAGCAGTTTGATTAGGACTAGCCAAAGGGGGATGCAGTATTTT.

The sample holds a few counts of this clonotype. The rearrangement links TRBV4-3 to TRBJ2-7; 7 positions match TRBD1. The germline CDR1 and CDR2 sequences are LGHNA and YSLEER. This CDR3 has 14 residues. V trimming: 0 bases; J trimming: 6 bases; junction bases outside the gene matches: 5. This chain's CDR3 is CASSQDGQVGEQYF. The CDR3 region has the DNA TGCGCCAGCAGCCAAGATGGACAGGTCGGCGAGCAGTACTTC.

The V call is TRBV20-1, the J call TRBJ1-5; no firm D call. There are 13 residues in the CDR3. Germline CDR1 reads DFQATT; CDR2 reads SNEGSKA (reference sequence). The V end was cut by 6 bases, the J end by 0 bases, with 9 bases between. For the CDR3, the DNA is TGCAGTGCGTCCGGGTCTAGCAATCAGCCCCAGCATTTT. This encodes CSASGSSNQPQHF.

CDR3 sequence reads: CASSFGSSPLHF. The DNA of the CDR3 is TGTGCCAGCAGTTTCGGGAGCTCACCCCTCCACTTT. The rearrangement uses TRBV6-5 and TRBJ1-6; D not resolved. Per the germline V gene, CDR1 is MNHEY and CDR2 is SVGAGI. The V end lost 4 bases, the J end lost 10 bases, and 8 bases lay between the germline ends. The CDR3 runs 12 residues.

V and J are TRBV6-5 and TRBJ2-7; 9 nucleotides agree with TRBD2. The end of the DNA aligns better with TRBJ2-5, so the J call may be wrong. The germline V gene encodes CDR1 MNHEY and CDR2 SVGAGI. This CDR3 spans 16 amino acids. The CDR3 loop is CASSYLRGGAGETQYF. CDR3 bases: TGTGCCAGCAGTTATTTGCGCGGGGGGGCCGGGGAGACCCAGTACTTC.

This clonotype appeared a few times. V usage is TRBV20-1 and J usage is TRBJ2-7; D assignment may be TRBD1 or TRBD2 (6 bases each). Germline lookup yields CDR1 DFQATT and CDR2 SNEGSKA (reference sequence). Trimming stripped 6 bases from V and 1 base from J, with 19 bases between. The CDR3 is 15 residues long. The CDR3 DNA is TGCAGTGCCAAGGGGGGCCAGGGGACTTCCTACGAGCAGTACTTC. This gives the protein CSAKGGQGTSYEQYF.

The chain employs TRBV3-1 and TRBJ1-1, with D possibly TRBD1 on 6 matching bases. The CDR3 consists of 13 residues. Trimming cost V 10 bases and J 0 bases, with 12 bases left between them. In germline, CDR1 is LGHDT, CDR2 YNNKEL (reference sequence). CDR3 region: CATARTVNTEAFF. CDR3 bases: TGTGCCACTGCTAGGACAGTGAACACTGAAGCTTTCTTT.

On this clonotype itself: The junction departs from germline at one end; a sequencing error may be responsible. The V and J genes are TRBV29-1 and TRBJ1-2; 7 bases agree with TRBD1. The CDR3 is 14 residues long. CDR1 and CDR2 from the germline V gene are SQVTM and ANQGSEA. The DNA of the CDR3 is TGCAGCGCTGAAGACCAACAGGGGTACTATGGCTACACCTTC. It yields the protein CSAEDQQGYYGYTF.

The V call is TRBV7-2, the J call TRBJ2-4; the match to TRBD2 covers 12 bases. Matching the DNA end better, TRBJ2-7 makes the J call doubtful. Looked up from germline, CDR1 is SGHTA and CDR2 is FQGNSA. This CDR3 has 15 residues. CDR3 region: CASSPRGLAGHEQYF. The CDR3 nucleotides are TGTGCCAGCAGCCCCCGGGGACTAGCGGGCCACGAGCAGTACTTC.

This clonotype came up a few times. The rearrangement joins TRBV7-3 to TRBJ2-3; TRBD2 agrees at 11 bases. CDR1 SGHTA and CDR2 FQGTGA come from the germline V gene. The V segment lost 5 bases and the J segment 6 bases; nucleotides outside the gene matches: 4. The CDR3 totals 14 residues. CDR3 bases: TGTGCCAGCAGCCTGACTAGCGGGGATGATACGCAGTATTTT. Encoded protein: CASSLTSGDDTQYF.

The chain is built from TRBV5-1 and TRBJ2-7; TRBD2 might be the D (5 bases). V shed 0 bases and J shed 10 bases, with 14 bases lying between them. The CDR3 contains 13 residues. CDR1 and CDR2 (germline): SGHRS, YFSETQ. In nucleotides, the CDR3 is TGCGCCAGCAGCTTGGCCGCGAGGGAGAACCAGTACTTC. Amino acids: CASSLAARENQYF.

A few counts support this clonotype. The chain has TRBV6-6 and TRBJ2-7; D not resolved. CDR3 size: 14 residues. Trimming pared 0 bases from V and 3 bases from J, leaving 9 bases between. The germline V gene encodes CDR1 MNHNY and CDR2 SVGAGI (reference sequence). The DNA for the CDR3 is TGTGCCAGCAGTTACTCACAGAAAGTCTACGAGCAGTACTTC. It specifies CASSYSQKVYEQYF.

A note on this clonotype: Mismatch with germline at one junction end may stem from a read error. The gene calls are TRBV29-1 and TRBJ2-4; 9 bases line up with TRBD1. From germline, CDR1 is SQVTM and CDR2 ANQGSEA. CDR3 length: 15 residues. The CDR3 DNA reads as TGCAGTGTTGAAGTCGGACAGGGGTCCAAGGCCATTCAGTACTTC. Protein sequence: CSVEVGQGSKAIQYF.

V usage is TRBV6-5 and J usage is TRBJ2-4; D not resolved. The CDR3 spans 15 residues. Trimming removed 0 bases at V and 0 bases at J, with 6 bases between. CDR1 is MNHEY and CDR2 is SVGAGI in the germline V gene. For the CDR3, the DNA is TGTGCCAGCAGTTACTCGAACATAGCCAAAAACATTCAGTACTTC. Translating gives CASSYSNIAKNIQYF.